These T cell receptor beta chains were read from a single sample in a study of blood T cell repertoires in COVID-19. The protocol was immunoSEQ multiplex PCR, while the TCRdb copy is restricted to in-frame clones and leaves out a portion. The profile shows 260,000 or so clones, around 86% of them singletons. The specimen sequenced was PBMCs or T cells enriched from blood (not recorded which). The receptor set was obtained from a man aged 18 to 29 who had recovered from COVID-19. Each CDR3 is given with its conserved first and last residue. D genes are given only for firm matches. Clone sizes are given selectively: once, few, many, or a class where the clone is expanded.

clone_size,v_call,j_call,d_call,cdr3_nt,cdr3_aa
.,TRBV7-3,TRBJ2-1,TRBD2,TGTGCCAGCAGCTTGGGACCTCCCGGGGCGGGAGGGGATAATGAGCAGTTCTTC,CASSLGPPGAGGDNEQFF
few,TRBV12-5,TRBJ2-6,.,TGTGCTAGTGGTTTGGCTAGGACAGCTGGGGCCAACGTCCTGACTTTC,CASGLARTAGANVLTF
.,TRBV5-4,TRBJ2-1,.,TGTGCCAGCAGCTTGGTGGCTAGCGAGCTCAATGAGCAGTTCTTC,CASSLVASELNEQFF
few,TRBV4-1,TRBJ2-7,.,TGCGCCAGCAGCCAAGATGTGGGCAGGGCGAGGGAGCAGTACTTC,CASSQDVGRAREQYF
.,TRBV5-1,TRBJ2-7,.,TGCGCCAGCAGCTTCACCGGGACGGGGGGCAGGGAGCAGTACTTC,CASSFTGTGGREQYF
.,TRBV3-1/TRBV3-2,TRBJ2-1,.,TGTGCCAGCAGCCAAGACCCCCGGTCGAATGAGCAGTTCTTC,CASSQDPRSNEQFF
.,TRBV5-1,TRBJ2-7,.,TGCGCCAGCAGCTTAGCCGGCCTAGGTCCCTACGAGCAGTACTTC,CASSLAGLGPYEQYF
.,TRBV19,TRBJ1-5,TRBD1,TGTGCCAGTAGTATCGAGACAGGGGGCTATCAGCCCCAGCATTTT,CASSIETGGYQPQHF
.,TRBV13,TRBJ2-3,TRBD2,TGTGCCAGCAGCCCGAGGACTAGCGGGACTACAGATACGCAGTATTTT,CASSPRTSGTTDTQYF
.,TRBV5-5,TRBJ2-1,.,TGTGCCAGCAGCTTGGGGCGGCTAGCTGACAATGAGCAGTTCTTC,CASSLGRLADNEQFF
.,TRBV3-1/TRBV3-2,TRBJ1-4,TRBD1,TGTGCCAGCAGTCAAACAGGGGGCCATGAAAAACTGTTTTTT,CASSQTGGHEKLFF
.,TRBV7-9,TRBJ1-2,TRBD1,TGTGCCAGCAGCCCGGGACAGGGACGCGGCTACACCTTC,CASSPGQGRGYTF
.,TRBV19,TRBJ2-7,.,TGTGCCAGTAGTATTAAGGGGGAAGGAGCCTACGAGCAGTACTTC,CASSIKGEGAYEQYF
.,TRBV27,TRBJ1-1,.,TGTGCCAGCAGTTCCCAGGGCAGGAGCACTGAAGCTTTCTTT,CASSSQGRSTEAFF
few,TRBV5-1,TRBJ2-2,TRBD1,TGCGCCAGCAGCCCGGACAGGGTGGGCACCGGGGAGCTGTTTTTT,CASSPDRVGTGELFF
.,TRBV9,TRBJ2-7,TRBD1,TGTGCCAGCAGCCCACATACGACAGGGGTCTACGAGCAGTACTTC,CASSPHTTGVYEQYF
.,TRBV15,TRBJ2-7,.,TGTGCCACCAGCAGATACGGGGGGGACAGGGACCACGAGCAGTACTTC,CATSRYGGDRDHEQYF
once,TRBV2,TRBJ2-1,TRBD2,TGTGCCAGCAGAACTGAGCGGGACTCCTACAATGAGCAGTTCTTC,CASRTERDSYNEQFF
.,TRBV2,TRBJ2-7,.,TGTGCCAGCAACCTGGACGGGACCTACGAGCAGTACTTC,CASNLDGTYEQYF
.,TRBV12-3/TRBV12-4,TRBJ2-1,.,TGTGCCAGCAGTTTCTATGAGCAGTTCTTC,CASSFYEQFF
.,TRBV5-6,TRBJ2-7,TRBD1,TGTGCCAGCAGGGGGCGGACAGGGTTTTTTGAGCAGTACTTC,CASRGRTGFFEQYF
.,TRBV4-2,TRBJ2-3,.,TGTGCCAGCAGCCAAGTCTCCGGGGGGCAGGAGACAGATACGCAGTATTTT,CASSQVSGGQETDTQYF
few,TRBV11-2,TRBJ1-2,TRBD1,TGTGCCAGCAGCTCGACAGGGAGCTATGGCTACACCTTC,CASSSTGSYGYTF
.,TRBV19,TRBJ1-5,TRBD1,TGTGCCAGTAGCCCCAGGGGGCCGGGTCAGCCCCAGCATTTT,CASSPRGPGQPQHF
.,TRBV7-9,TRBJ1-2,TRBD1,TGTGCCAGCAGCCGACGAAGACTGGACAGGGCACTCTCTAATGGCTACACCTTC,CASSRRRLDRALSNGYTF
.,TRBV2,TRBJ1-5,TRBD1,TGTGCCAGCAGTGGCCAGGGGGTTTGGGATCAGCCCCAGCATTTT,CASSGQGVWDQPQHF
.,TRBV14,TRBJ1-4,TRBD1,TGTGCCAGCAGCCAAGATCCTACAGAACCGGGACAGGGGTTTGAGTTGGCGGAAAAGCTGTTTTTT,CASSQDPTEPGQGFELAEKLFF
few,TRBV6-5,TRBJ1-2,.,TGTGCCAGCAGGTACAATCGGGGGGAGAATGGCTACACCTTC,CASRYNRGENGYTF
.,TRBV19,TRBJ2-1,TRBD2,TGTGCCAGCAGTGGGAGTCTAGCGGGGGGATACAATGAGCAGTTCTTC,CASSGSLAGGYNEQFF
once,TRBV10-3,TRBJ1-5,.,TGTGCCATCAGCAATCGAACAGGGACCAATCAGCCCCAGCATTTT,CAISNRTGTNQPQHF
.,TRBV20-1,TRBJ2-1,.,TGCAGTGCTAGTAACACCTACAATGAGCAGTTCTTC,CSASNTYNEQFF
.,TRBV28,TRBJ2-3,TRBD2,TGTGCCAGCAGTCGTCCACTAGCGCTCACAGATACGCAGTATTTT,CASSRPLALTDTQYF
.,TRBV6-5,TRBJ1-2,.,TGTGCCAGCACCCCTGTGGGCAGGGCGAACTATGGCTACACCTTC,CASTPVGRANYGYTF
.,TRBV3-1/TRBV3-2,TRBJ2-7,TRBD2,TGTGCCAGCAGCCAAGATGATTCCCTAGCGGTCTACGAGCAGTACTTC,CASSQDDSLAVYEQYF
few,TRBV20-1,TRBJ2-7,.,TGCAGTGCGCAGAGGTTACCCGAGCAGTACTTC,CSAQRLPEQYF
few,TRBV19,TRBJ1-6,.,TGTGCCAGTAGTTCCCCCCCACAGACAAGCTCCTATAATTCACCCCTCCACTTT,CASSSPPQTSSYNSPLHF
.,TRBV2,TRBJ1-5,.,TGTGCCAGCAGAAACAGGGTTAGCAATCAGCCCCAGCATTTT,CASRNRVSNQPQHF
.,TRBV12-3/TRBV12-4,TRBJ1-1,.,TGTGCCAGCTTAAGGGAGGGGACTGAAGCTTTCTTT,CASLREGTEAFF
.,TRBV30,TRBJ2-5,TRBD2,TGTGCCTGGAGTGTCGGCCTAGCGGGAGTCTGGGAAGAGACCCAGTACTTC,CAWSVGLAGVWEETQYF
.,TRBV4-1,TRBJ2-2,.,TGCGCCAGCAGCCAGGGCGGGGAGGCCGGCACCGGGGAGCTGTTTTTT,CASSQGGEAGTGELFF
once,TRBV5-6,TRBJ1-6,TRBD1,TGTGCCAGCAGCTTTCTAGGGACAGGGGCGAATTCACCCCTCCACTTT,CASSFLGTGANSPLHF
.,TRBV2,TRBJ2-1,.,TGTGCCAGCAGGGACACCCCGATAGCCACCTACAATGAGCAGTTCTTC,CASRDTPIATYNEQFF